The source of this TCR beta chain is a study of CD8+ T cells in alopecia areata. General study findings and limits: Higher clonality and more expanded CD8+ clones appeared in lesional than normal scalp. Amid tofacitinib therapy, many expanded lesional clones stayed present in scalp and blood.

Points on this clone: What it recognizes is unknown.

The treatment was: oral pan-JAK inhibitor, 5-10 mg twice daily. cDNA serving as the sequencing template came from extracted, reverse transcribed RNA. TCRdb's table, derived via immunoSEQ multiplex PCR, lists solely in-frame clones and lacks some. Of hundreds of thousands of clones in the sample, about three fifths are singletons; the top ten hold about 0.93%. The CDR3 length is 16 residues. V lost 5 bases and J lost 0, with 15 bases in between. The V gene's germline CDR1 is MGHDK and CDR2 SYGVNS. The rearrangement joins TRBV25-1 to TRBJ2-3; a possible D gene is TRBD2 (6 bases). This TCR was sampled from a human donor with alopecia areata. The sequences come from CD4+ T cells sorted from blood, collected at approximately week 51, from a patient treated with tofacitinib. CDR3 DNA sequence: TGTGCCAGCAGTATACGCCGGGGACTGAGCACAGATACGCAGTATTTT. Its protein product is CASSIRRGLSTDTQYF.